This paragraph covers one T cell receptor (beta chain) sequence. These data are taken from a study of blood T cell repertoires in COVID-19. Study background: PBMCs, B-cell-depleted T cells, or T cells were the source of the cDNA or gDNA that made up the material.

Germline lookup yields CDR1 WNHNN and CDR2 SYGVQD (reference sequence). V gave up 8 bases and J gave up 1 base, with 11 bases separating them. CDR3 length: 14 amino acids. Methods used by the authors: Amplifying reference gene primers gave estimates of nucleated cell counts. The data were produced by immunoSEQ multiplex PCR, yet TCRdb's version contains in-frame clones alone and is incomplete. The V and J calls and clone size come from that table; D and trimming were worked out from the DNA. The sample gives 12,000 or so clones, about 80% of which show up once; just under 45% is in the top ten. Input material: peripheral blood. V is TRBV10-1 and J is TRBJ2-2; D is unresolved. The TCR originated in an elderly man with acute or convalescent COVID-19. For the CDR3, the DNA is TGCGCCAGCGGGTCGGGTGAGAACACCGGGGAGCTGTTTTTT. It is translated as CASGSGENTGELFF.